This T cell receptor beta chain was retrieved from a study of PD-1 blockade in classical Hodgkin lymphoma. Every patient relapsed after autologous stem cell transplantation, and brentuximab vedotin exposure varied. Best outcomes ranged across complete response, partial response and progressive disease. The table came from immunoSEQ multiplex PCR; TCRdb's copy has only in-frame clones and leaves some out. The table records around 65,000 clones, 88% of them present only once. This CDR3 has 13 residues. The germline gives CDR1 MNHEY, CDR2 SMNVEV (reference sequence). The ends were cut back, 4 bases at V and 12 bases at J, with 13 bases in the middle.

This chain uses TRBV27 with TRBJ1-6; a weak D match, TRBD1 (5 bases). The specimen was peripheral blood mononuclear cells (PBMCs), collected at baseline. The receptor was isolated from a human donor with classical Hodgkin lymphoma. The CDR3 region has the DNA TGTGCCAGCAGTTGGGACCGGGGGGTACCCCTCCACTTT. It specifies CASSWDRGVPLHF.